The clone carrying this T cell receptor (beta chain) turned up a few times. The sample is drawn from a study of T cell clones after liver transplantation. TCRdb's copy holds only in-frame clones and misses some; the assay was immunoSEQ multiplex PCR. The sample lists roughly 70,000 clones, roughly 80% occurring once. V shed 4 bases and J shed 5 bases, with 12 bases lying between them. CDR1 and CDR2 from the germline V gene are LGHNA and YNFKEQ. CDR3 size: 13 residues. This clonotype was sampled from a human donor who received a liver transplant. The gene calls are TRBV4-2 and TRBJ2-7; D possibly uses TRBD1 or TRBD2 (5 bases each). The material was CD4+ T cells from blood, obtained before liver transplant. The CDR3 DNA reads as TGTGCCAGCAGCCCAAGGGACCACAACGAGCAGTACTTC. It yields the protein CASSPRDHNEQYF.